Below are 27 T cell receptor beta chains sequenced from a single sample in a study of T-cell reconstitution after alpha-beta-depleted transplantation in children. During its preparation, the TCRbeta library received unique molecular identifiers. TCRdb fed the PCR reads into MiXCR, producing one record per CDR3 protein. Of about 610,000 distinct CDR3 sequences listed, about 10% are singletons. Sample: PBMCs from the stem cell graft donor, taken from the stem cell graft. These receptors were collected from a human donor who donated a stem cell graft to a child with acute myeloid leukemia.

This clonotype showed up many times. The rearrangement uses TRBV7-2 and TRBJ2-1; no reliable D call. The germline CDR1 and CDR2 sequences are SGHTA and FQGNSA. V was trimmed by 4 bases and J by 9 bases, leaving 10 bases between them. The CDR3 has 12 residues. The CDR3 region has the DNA TGTGCCAGCAGCTCATATTCCCGTGAGCAGTTCTTC. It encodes CASSSYSREQFF. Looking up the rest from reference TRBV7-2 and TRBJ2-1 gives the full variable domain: GAGVSQSPSNKVTEKGKDVELRCDPISGHTALYWYRQSLGQGLEFLIYFQGNSAPDKSGLPSDRFSAERTGGSVSTLTIQRTQQEDSAVYLCASSSYSREQFFGPGTRLTVL.

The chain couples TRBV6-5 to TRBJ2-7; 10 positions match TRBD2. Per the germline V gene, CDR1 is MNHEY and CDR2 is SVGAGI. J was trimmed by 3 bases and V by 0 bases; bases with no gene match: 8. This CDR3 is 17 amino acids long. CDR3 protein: CASSYSGAGGDFYEQYF. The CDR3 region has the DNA TGTGCCAGCAGTTACTCGGGAGCGGGAGGGGATTTCTACGAGCAGTACTTC.

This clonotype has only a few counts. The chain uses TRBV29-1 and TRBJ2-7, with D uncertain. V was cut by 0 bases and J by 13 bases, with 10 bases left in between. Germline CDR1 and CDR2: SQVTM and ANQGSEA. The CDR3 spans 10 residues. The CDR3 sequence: CSVEDDRFYF. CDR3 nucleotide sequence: TGCAGCGTTGAAGATGATAGATTTTACTTC.

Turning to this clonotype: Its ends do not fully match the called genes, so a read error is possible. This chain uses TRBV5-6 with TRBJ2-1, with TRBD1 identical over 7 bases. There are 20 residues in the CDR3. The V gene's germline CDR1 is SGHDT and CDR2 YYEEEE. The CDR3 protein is CAISLTRDRGRFGVKNEQFF. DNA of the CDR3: TGTGCCATCAGCTTGACCCGGGACAGAGGGAGATTTGGGGTTAAGAATGAGCAGTTCTTC.

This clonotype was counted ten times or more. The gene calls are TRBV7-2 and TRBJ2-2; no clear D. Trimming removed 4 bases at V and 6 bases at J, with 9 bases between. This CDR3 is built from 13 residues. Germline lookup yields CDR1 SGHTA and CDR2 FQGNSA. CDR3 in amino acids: CASSSAVAGELFF. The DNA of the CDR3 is TGTGCCAGCAGCTCGGCGGTTGCCGGGGAGCTGTTTTTT. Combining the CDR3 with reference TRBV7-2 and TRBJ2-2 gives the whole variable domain GAGVSQSPSNKVTEKGKDVELRCDPISGHTALYWYRQSLGQGLEFLIYFQGNSAPDKSGLPSDRFSAERTGGSVSTLTIQRTQQEDSAVYLCASSSAVAGELFFGEGSRLTVL.

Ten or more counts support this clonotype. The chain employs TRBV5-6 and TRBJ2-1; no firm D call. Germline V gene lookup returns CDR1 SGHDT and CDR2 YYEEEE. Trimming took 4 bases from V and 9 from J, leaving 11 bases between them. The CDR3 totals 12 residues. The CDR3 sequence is CASSQPPGEQFF. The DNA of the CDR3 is TGTGCCAGCAGCCAACCTCCTGGTGAGCAGTTCTTC.

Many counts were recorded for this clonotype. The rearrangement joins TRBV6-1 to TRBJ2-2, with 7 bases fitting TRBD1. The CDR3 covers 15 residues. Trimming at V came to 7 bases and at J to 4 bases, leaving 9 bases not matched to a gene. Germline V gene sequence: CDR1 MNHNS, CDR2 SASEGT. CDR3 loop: CASILQGLVTGELFF. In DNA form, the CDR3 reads TGTGCCAGCATTCTACAGGGGCTGGTCACCGGGGAGCTGTTTTTT.

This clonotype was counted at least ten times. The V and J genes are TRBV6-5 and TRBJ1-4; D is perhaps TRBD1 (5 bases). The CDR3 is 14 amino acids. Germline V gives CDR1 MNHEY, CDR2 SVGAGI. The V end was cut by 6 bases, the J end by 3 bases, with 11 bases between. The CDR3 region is CASRGEGPNEKLFF. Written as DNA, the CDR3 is TGTGCCAGCAGGGGGGAGGGGCCTAATGAAAAACTGTTTTTT.

CDR3 sequence reads: CAISRQGRDQPQHF. CDR3 DNA sequence: TGTGCCATCAGTAGGCAGGGCCGGGATCAGCCCCAGCATTTT. J is TRBJ1-5 and V is TRBV10-3, with D possibly matching TRBD1 (5 bases). Germline V gene sequence: CDR1 ENHRY, CDR2 SYGVKD. The CDR3 has 14 amino acids. V lost 5 bases and J lost 5, with 13 bases in between.

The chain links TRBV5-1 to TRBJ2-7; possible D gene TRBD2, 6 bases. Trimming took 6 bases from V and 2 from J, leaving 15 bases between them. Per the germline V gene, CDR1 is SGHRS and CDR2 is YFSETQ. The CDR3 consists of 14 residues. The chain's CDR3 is CASTKGGVPYEQYF. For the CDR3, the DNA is TGCGCCAGCACCAAAGGCGGGGTGCCCTACGAGCAGTACTTC.

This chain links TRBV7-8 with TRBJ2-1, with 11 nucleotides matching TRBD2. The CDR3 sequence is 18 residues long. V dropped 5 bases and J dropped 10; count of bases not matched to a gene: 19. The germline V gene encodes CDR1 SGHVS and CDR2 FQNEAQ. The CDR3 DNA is TGTGCCAGCAGCCCGCAAATCCCACTAGCGGGGGCCCTCTCGGAGCAGTTCTTC. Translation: CASSPQIPLAGALSEQFF.

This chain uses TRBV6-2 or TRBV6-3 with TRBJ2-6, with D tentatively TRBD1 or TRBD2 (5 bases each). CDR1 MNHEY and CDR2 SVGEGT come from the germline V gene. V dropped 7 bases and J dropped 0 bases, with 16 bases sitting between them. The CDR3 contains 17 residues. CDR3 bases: TGTGCCAGCATACCGGGACCCTTAGCCTCTGGGGCCAACGTCCTGACTTTC. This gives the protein CASIPGPLASGANVLTF.

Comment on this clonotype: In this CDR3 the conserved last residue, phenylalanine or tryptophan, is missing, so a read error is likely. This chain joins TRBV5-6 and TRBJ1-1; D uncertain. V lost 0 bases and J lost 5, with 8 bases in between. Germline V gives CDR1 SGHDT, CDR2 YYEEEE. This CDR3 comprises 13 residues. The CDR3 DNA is TGTGCCAGCAGCTTGGCGCCAGGTACTGAAGCTTTCTGT. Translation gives CASSLAPGTEAFC.

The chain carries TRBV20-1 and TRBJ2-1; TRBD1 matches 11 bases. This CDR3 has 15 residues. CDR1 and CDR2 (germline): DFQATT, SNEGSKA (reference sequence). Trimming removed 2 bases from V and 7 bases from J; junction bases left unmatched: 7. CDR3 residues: CSARNPGQGANEQFF. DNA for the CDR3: TGCAGTGCTAGAAATCCCGGACAGGGGGCGAATGAGCAGTTCTTC.

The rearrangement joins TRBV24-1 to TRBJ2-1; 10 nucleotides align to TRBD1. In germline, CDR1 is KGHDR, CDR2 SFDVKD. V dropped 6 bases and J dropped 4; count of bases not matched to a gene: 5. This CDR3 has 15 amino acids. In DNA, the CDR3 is TGTGCCACCAGTCTCCGGGACAGGGGATACAATGAGCAGTTCTTC. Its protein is CATSLRDRGYNEQFF.

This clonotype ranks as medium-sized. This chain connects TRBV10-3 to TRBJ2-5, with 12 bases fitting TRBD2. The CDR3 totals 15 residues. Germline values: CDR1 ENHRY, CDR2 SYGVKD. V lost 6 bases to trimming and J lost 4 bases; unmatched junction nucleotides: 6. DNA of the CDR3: TGTGCCATCAGCCAGACTAGCGGGAGAGGAGAGACCCAGTACTTC. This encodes CAISQTSGRGETQYF.

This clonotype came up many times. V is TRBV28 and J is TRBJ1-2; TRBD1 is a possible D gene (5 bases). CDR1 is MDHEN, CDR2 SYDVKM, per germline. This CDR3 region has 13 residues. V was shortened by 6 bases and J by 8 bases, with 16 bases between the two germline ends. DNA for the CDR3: TGTGCCAGCAGCCTGGAGGCAGGGATAGGCTACACCTTC. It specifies CASSLEAGIGYTF.

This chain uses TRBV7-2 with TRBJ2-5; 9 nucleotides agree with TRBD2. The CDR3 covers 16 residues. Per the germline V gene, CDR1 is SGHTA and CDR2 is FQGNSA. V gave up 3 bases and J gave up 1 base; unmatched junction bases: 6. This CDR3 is CASSFGVREGQETQYF. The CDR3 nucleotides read TGTGCCAGCAGCTTCGGGGTGCGGGAGGGCCAAGAGACCCAGTACTTC.

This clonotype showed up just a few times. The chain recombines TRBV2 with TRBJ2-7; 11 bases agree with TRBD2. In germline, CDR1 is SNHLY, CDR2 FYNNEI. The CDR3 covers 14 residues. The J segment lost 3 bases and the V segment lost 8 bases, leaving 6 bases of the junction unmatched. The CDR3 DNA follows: TGTGCCAGCGGAGGACTAGCGGGTGGCTACGAGCAGTACTTC. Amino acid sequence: CASGGLAGGYEQYF.

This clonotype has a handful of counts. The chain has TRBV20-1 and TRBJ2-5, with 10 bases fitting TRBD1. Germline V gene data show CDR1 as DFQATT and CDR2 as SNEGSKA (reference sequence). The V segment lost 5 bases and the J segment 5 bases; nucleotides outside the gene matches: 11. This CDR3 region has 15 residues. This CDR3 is CSAFSRTGGRETQYF. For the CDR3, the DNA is TGCAGTGCTTTCTCAAGGACAGGGGGGCGGGAGACCCAGTACTTC.

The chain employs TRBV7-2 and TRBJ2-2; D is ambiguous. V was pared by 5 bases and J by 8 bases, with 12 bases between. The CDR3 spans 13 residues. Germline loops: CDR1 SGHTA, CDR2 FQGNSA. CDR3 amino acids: CASSVARSGELFF. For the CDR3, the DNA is TGTGCCAGCAGCGTTGCGAGGTCGGGGGAGCTGTTTTTT.

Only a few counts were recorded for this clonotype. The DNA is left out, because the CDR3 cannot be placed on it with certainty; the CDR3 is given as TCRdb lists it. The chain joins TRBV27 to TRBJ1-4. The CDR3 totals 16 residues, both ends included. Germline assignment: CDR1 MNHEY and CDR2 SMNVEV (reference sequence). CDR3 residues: CASSFLAEATNEKLFF.

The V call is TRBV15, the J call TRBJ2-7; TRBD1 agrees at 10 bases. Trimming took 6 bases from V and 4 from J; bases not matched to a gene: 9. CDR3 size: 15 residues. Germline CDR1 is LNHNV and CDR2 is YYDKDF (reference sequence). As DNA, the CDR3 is TGTGCCACCAGTCATCCGGGACAGGGGTTTTACGAGCAGTACTTC. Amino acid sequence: CATSHPGQGFYEQYF.

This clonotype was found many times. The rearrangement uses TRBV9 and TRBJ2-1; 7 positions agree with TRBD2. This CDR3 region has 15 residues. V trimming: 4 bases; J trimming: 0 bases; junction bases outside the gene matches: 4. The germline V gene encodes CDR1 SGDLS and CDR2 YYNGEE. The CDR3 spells CASSFGGSSYNEQFF. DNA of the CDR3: TGTGCCAGCAGCTTTGGCGGGAGCTCCTACAATGAGCAGTTCTTC.

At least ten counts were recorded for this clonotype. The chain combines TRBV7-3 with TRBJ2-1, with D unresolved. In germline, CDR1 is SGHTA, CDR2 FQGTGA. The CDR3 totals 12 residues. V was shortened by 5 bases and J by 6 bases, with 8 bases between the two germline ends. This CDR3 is CASSKRPNEQFF. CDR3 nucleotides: TGTGCCAGCAGCAAACGGCCCAATGAGCAGTTCTTC.

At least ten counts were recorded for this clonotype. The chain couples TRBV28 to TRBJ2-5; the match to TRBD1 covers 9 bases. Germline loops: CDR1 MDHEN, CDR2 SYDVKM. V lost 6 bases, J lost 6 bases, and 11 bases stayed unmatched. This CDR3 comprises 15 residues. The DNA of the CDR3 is TGTGCCAGCAGAACCGGGACAGGGATCCCCAAGACCCAGTACTTC. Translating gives CASRTGTGIPKTQYF. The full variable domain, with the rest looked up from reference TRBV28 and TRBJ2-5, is DVKVTQSSRYLVKRTGEKVFLECVQDMDHENMFWYRQDPGLGLRLIYFSYDVKMKEKGDIPEGYSVSREKKERFSLILESASTNQTSMYLCASRTGTGIPKTQYFGPGTRLLVL.

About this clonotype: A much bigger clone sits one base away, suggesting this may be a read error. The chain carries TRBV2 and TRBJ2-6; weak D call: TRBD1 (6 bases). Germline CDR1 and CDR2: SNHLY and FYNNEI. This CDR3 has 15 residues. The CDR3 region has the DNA TGTACCAGCAGACACACAGGGACCGGGGCCAACGTCCTGACTTTC. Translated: CTSRHTGTGANVLTF.